This T cell receptor (beta chain) was identified during a study of identical twins (TCRdb year 2016). At the level of the whole study: To test whether fetal clonotypes persist, the study used deep sequencing on TCR alpha and beta repertoires from monozygotic twins, unrelated adults of various ages, and cord blood. To rule out contamination, replicate twin experiments were performed at different times with different library preparation protocols. Overall study results and their limits: In monozygotic twins, out-of-frame TCR alpha sharing was systematically underestimated by recombination models, although the models agreed with sharing between unrelated individuals. In beta out-of-frame sequences, excess twin sharing was weaker, because having fewer shared sequences lowered the signal-to-noise ratio. Compared with coincidental sharing between unrelated individuals, out-of-frame TCR alpha sequences shared between twins showed an excess of sequences with low generation probability. Conclusions relied on cross-sectional statistical analysis, since the same donors could not be followed over many years. Zero-insertion analyses could be partly confounded by invariant T cells such as MAIT and iNKT, though diverse VJ usage argued against such confounding for most clonotypes. Abundant cord blood beta clonotypes carried fewer insertions; young adult naive repertoires showed a weaker similar trend, while memory repertoires showed none.

Including the terminal cysteine and phenylalanine, the CDR3 comprises 15 residues. CDR3 DNA is the only sequence kept; it has 45 bases, read in frame from the first base. V loses 2 bases of germline sequence and J loses 0 bases, and the interval between the two ends is 11 bases. The germline V gene gives CDR1 as SGHRS and CDR2 as YFSETQ. All donors were healthy Caucasians. The twin cohort comprised three pairs of female monozygotic twins, all aged roughly 18 to 30 years. RNA for TCR libraries was isolated from peripheral blood mononuclear cells. The library relied on 5' RACE. For sequencing, an Illumina HiSeq 2000 was employed. A universal primer binding site was introduced by template switching, and a unique molecular identifier was present in the final cDNA, enabling accurate counting of TCR cDNA molecules. Specific primers in the conserved constant-segment region were used to synthesize first-strand cDNA for the TCR alpha and beta chains. To control for contamination, every cDNA library carried two barcodes: a SMART-Mk sample barcode plus Illumina barcodes. TruSeq adapter sequences and Illumina sample barcodes were added in two successive PCR steps. The TCR alpha and beta cDNA libraries were sequenced on the Illumina HiSeq platform using custom primers. Regarding the original processing steps: Unique molecular identifiers were extracted from raw reads with MiGEC, and CDR3 positions were determined with MiXCR. For each individual, recombination models were inferred using an EM algorithm with the repgenHMM and IGoR tools. The analysis of shared clonotypes was done with the tcR package in R, with sharing normalized by the product of cloneset sizes. Out-of-frame nonproductive sequences were analyzed to study raw recombination free of thymic and clonal selection effects. TCRdb took the public reads, trimmed them with fastp at Q25, ran MiXCR for clone calling and kept in-frame beta chains. Each CDR3 protein gets just one entry, which takes the most common genes and DNA from the rows behind it. These V and J calls derive from TCRdb rather than the authors' analysis. The sample records some 790,000 distinct CDR3 sequences, 15% to 20% of which are singletons. The ten largest clones represent about an eighth of the sample.

This clonotype was counted only a few times. Its binding antigen is unknown. No clone much larger than this one lies a single base away; base qualities are absent. This sample was shared with a second study, whose subject was T cells expressing NK-cell markers. In that second paper, the authors write: About 8 donors provided sorted CD3+CD56+NKG2C+, CD3+CD56+NKG2C- and CD3+CD56-NKG2C+ T-cell subsets, whose TCR beta-chain repertoires were profiled. Among the eight sequenced donors, only one was HCMV-seronegative, while the other seven were HCMV-seropositive. To restrict sorting to alphabetaTCR-expressing T cells, an anti-gammadeltaTCR antibody was added in several experiments. For several donors, the dominant CD3+CD56+NKG2C+ clonotypes were among the top 10 CD8+ clonotypes and accounted for roughly 1.0-8% of CD8+ T cells. Those dominant clonotypes were again the most abundant among CD3+CD56-NKG2C+ cells in several donors, at roughly 25-65%. Whether the expanded NKG2C-expressing T cell clones were specific for HCMV antigens was left unclear. The study sequenced eight donors, all healthy volunteers chosen at random: three men and five women. HCMV serostatus was determined by detecting HCMV-specific IgG in serum with a commercial ELISA kit. Bulk peripheral blood T-cell repertoires were additionally sequenced from unsorted PBMC for over five donors. Reads were demultiplexed and grouped by UMI with MIGEC, and clonotypes were assembled and quantified with MiTCR. To exclude erroneous sequences, any TCR cDNA sequence not supported by at least two reads was discarded. The tcR package was used for downstream repertoire analysis, and clonotypes were matched between fractions using CDR3 nucleotide sequence together with V segment. VDJmatch was used to annotate antigen specificity against VDJdb, with one amino acid substitution in CDR3 permitted.

The sequence was obtained from a woman between 18 and 29 years old in good health. Sequenced: PBMCs. This receptor chain uses TRBV5-1 and TRBJ1-1; the D segment could be TRBD1, given 6 matching bases. The CDR3 has the sequence CASSLQGTMNTEAFF. Read as DNA, the sequence is TGCGCCAGCAGCTTACAGGGAACCATGAACACTGAAGCTTTCTTT.